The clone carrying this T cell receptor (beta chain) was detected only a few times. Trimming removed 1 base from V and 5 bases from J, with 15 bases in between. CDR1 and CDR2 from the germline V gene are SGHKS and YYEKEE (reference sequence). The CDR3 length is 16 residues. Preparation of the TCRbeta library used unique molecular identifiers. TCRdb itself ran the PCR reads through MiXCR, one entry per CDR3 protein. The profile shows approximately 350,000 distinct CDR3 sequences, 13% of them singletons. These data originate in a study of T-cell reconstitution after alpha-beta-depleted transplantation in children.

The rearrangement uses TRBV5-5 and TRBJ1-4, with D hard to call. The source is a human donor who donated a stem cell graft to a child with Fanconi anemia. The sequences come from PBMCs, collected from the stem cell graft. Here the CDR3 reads CASSLRALAGNEKLFF. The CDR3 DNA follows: TGTGCCAGCAGCTTGCGTGCGTTAGCGGGAAATGAAAAACTGTTTTTT. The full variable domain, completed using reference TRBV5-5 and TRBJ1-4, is DAGVTQSPTHLIKTRGQQVTLRCSPISGHKSVSWYQQVLGQGPQFIFQYYEKEERGRGNFPDRFSARQFPNYSSELNVNALLLGDSALYLCASSLRALAGNEKLFFGSGTQLSVL.